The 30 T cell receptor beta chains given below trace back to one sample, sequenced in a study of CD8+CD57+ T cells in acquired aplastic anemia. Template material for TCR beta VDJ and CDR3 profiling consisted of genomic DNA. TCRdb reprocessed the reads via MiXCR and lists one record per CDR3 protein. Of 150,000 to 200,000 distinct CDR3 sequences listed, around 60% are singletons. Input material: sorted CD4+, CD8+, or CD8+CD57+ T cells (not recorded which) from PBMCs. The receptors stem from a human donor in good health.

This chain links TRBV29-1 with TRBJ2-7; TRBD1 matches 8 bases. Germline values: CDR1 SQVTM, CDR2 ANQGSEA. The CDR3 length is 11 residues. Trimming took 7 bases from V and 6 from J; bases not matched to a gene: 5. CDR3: CSAETGAEQYF. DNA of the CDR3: TGCAGCGCCGAGACAGGGGCCGAGCAGTACTTC.

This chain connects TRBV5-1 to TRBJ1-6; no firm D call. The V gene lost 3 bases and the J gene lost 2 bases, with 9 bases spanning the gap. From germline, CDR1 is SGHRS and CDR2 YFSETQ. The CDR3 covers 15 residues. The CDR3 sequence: CASSSDLTYNSPLHF. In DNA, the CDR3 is TGCGCCAGCAGCTCGGACCTAACCTATAATTCACCCCTCCACTTT. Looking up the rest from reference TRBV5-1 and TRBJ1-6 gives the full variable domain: KAGVTQTPRYLIKTRGQQVTLSCSPISGHRSVSWYQQTPGQGLQFLFEYFSETQRNKGNFPGRFSGRQFSNSRSEMNVSTLELGDSALYLCASSSDLTYNSPLHFGNGTRLTVT.

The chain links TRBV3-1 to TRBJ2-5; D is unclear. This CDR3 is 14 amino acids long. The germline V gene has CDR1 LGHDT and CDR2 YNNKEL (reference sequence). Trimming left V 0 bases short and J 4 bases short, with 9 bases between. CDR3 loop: CASSQEGRRETQYF. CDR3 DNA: TGTGCCAGCAGCCAAGAAGGCAGGAGAGAGACCCAGTACTTC.

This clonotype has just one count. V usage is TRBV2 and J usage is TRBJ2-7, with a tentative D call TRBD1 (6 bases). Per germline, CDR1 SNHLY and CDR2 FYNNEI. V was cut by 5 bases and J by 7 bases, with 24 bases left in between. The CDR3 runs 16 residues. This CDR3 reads CASSPLGGAPFGEQYF. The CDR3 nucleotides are TGTGCCAGCAGTCCTTTAGGGGGAGCACCCTTCGGGGAGCAGTACTTC.

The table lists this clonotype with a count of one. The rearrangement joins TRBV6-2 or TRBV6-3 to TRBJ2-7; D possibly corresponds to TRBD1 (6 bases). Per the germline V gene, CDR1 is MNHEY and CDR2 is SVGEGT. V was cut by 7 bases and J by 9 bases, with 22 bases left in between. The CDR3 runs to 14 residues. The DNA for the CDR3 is TGTGCCAGCAATATCCACCGGGACAATCTGTCGCAGTACTTC. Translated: CASNIHRDNLSQYF.

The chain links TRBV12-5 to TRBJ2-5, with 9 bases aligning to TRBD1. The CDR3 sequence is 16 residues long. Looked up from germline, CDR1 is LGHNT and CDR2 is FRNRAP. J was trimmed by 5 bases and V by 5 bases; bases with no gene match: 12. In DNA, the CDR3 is TGTGCTAGTGGTCCGGGACAGGGTTATTCTGAGGAGACCCAGTACTTC. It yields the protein CASGPGQGYSEETQYF.

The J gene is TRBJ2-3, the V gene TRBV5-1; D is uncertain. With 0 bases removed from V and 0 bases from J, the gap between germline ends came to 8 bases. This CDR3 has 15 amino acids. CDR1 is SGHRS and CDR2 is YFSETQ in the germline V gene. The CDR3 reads CASSLDGSSTDTQYF. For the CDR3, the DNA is TGCGCCAGCAGCTTGGACGGATCTAGCACAGATACGCAGTATTTT.

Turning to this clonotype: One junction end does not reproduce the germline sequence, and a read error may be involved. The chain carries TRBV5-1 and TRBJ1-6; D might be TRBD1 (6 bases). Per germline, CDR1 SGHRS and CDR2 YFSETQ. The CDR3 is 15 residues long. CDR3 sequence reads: CASTEQGPENSPLHF. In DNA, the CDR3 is TGCGCCAGCACCGAACAGGGCCCCGAAAATTCGCCCCTCCACTTT.

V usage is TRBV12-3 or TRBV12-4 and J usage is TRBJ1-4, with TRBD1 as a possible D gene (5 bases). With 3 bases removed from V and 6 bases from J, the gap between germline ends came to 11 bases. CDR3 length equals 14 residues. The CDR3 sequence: CASSLGSGDEKLFF. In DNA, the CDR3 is TGTGCCAGCAGTTTGGGATCGGGGGATGAAAAACTGTTTTTT.

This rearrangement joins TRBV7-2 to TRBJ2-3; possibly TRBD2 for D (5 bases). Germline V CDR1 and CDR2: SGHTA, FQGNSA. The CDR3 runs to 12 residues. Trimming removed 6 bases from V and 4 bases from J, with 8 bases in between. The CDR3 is CASRSLADTQYF. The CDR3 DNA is TGTGCCAGCAGGTCACTAGCAGATACGCAGTATTTT.

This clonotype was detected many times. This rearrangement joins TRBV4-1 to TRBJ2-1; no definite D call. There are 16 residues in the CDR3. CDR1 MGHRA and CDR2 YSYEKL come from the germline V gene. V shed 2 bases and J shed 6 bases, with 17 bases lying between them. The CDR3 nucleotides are TGCGCCAGCAGCCAATTCCCGCCTGTCCTGGGCAATGAGCAGTTCTTC. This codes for CASSQFPPVLGNEQFF.

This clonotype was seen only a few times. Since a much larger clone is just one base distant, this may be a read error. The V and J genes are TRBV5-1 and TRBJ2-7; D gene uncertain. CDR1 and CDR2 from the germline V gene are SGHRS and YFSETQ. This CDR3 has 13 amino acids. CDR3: CASSPDGAYGQYF. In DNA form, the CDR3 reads TGCGCCAGCAGCCCGGACGGAGCCTACGGGCAGTACTTC.

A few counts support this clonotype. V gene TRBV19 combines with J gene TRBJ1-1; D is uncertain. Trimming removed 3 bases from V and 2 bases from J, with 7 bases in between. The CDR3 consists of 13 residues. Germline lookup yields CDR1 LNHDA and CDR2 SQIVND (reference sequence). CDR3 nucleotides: TGTGCCAGTAGTATCAAAGGCAACACTGAAGCTTTCTTT. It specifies CASSIKGNTEAFF.

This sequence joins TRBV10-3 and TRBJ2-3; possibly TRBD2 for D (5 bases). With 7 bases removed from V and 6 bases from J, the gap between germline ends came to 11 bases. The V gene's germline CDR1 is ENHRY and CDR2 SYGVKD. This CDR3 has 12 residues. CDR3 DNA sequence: TGTGCCATCACCGACTACCCGGATACGCAGTATTTT. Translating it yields CAITDYPDTQYF.

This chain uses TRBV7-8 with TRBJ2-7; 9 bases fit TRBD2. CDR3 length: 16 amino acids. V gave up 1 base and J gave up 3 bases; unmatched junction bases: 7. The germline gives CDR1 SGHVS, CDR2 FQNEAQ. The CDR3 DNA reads TGTGCCAGCAGCTTAGGGGCTAGCGGGGCAGACTACGAGCAGTACTTC. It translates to CASSLGASGADYEQYF.

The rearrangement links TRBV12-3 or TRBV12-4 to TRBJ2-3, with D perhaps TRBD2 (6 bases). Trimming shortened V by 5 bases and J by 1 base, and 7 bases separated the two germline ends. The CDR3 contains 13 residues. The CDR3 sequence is CASSTGGTDTQYF. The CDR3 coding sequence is TGTGCCAGCAGTACGGGGGGCACAGATACGCAGTATTTT.

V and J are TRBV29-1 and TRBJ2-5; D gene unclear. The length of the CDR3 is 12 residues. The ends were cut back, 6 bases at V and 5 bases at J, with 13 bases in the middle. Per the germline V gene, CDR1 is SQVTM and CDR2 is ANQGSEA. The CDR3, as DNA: TGCAGCGTGAAGGATGCCGGGGAGACCCAGTACTTC. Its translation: CSVKDAGETQYF. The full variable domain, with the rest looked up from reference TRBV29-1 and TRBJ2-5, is SAVISQKPSRDICQRGTSLTIQCQVDSQVTMMFWYRQQPGQSLTLIATANQGSEATYESGFVIDKFPISRPNLTFSTLTVSNMSPEDSSIYLCSVKDAGETQYFGPGTRLLVL.

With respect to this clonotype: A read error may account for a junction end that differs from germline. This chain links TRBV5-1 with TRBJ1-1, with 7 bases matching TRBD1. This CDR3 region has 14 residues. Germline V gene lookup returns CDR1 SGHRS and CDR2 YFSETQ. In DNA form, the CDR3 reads TGCGCCAGCAGTGACAGGGATCTATACACTGAGGCTTTCTTT. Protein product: CASSDRDLYTEAFF.

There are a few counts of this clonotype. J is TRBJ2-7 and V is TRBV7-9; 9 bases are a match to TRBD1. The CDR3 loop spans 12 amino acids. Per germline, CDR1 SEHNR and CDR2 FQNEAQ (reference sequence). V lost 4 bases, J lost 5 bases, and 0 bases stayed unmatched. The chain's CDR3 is CASSWTGDEQYF. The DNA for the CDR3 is TGTGCCAGCAGCTGGACAGGGGACGAGCAGTACTTC.

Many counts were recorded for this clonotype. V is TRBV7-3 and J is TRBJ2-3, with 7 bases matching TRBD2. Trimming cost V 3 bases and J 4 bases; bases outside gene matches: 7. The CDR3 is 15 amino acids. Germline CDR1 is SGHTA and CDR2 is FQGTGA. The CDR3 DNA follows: TGTGCCAGCAGCTTTCTTCCGGGAGGTGCAGATACGCAGTATTTT. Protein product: CASSFLPGGADTQYF.

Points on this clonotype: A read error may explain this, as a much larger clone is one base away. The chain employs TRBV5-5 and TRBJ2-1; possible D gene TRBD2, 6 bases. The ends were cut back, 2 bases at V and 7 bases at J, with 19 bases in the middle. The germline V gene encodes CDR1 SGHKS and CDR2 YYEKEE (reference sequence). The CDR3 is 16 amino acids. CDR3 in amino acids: CASSFPGGRLGNEQFF. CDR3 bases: TGTGCCAGCAGCTTCCCTGGTGGGAGGCTGGGGAATGAGCAGTTCTTC. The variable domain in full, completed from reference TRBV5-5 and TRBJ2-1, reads DAGVTQSPTHLIKTRGQQVTLRCSPISGHKSVSWYQQVLGQGPQFIFQYYEKEERGRGNFPDRFSARQFPNYSSELNVNALLLGDSALYLCASSFPGGRLGNEQFFGPGTRLTVL.

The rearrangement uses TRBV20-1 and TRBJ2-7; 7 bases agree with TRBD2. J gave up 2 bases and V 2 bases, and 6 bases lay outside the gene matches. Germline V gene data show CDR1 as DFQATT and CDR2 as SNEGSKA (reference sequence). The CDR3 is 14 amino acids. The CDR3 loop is CSARKEGRAYEQYF. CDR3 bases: TGCAGTGCTAGAAAGGAGGGGAGGGCCTACGAGCAGTACTTC.

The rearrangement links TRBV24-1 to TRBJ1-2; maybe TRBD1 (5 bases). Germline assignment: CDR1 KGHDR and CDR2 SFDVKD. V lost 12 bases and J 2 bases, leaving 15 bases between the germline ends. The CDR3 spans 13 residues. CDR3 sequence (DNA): TGTGCCCCACAGAACGGGGCCAACTATGGCTACACCTTC. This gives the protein CAPQNGANYGYTF.

CDR3 sequence reads: CASSPTDRSSYEQYF. The DNA of the CDR3 is TGTGCCAGCAGCCCAACCGACAGGAGCTCCTACGAGCAGTACTTC. The rearrangement uses TRBV7-9 and TRBJ2-7; perhaps TRBD1 as D (6 bases). The CDR3 contains 15 residues. V dropped 5 bases and J dropped 0 bases, with 14 bases sitting between them. Germline values: CDR1 SEHNR, CDR2 FQNEAQ (reference sequence).

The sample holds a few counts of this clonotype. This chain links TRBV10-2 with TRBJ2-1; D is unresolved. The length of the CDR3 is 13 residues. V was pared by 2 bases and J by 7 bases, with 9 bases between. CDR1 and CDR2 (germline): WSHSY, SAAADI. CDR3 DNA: TGCGCCAGCAGTGAGGTGTTCGTGAATGAGCAGTTCTTC. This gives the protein CASSEVFVNEQFF.

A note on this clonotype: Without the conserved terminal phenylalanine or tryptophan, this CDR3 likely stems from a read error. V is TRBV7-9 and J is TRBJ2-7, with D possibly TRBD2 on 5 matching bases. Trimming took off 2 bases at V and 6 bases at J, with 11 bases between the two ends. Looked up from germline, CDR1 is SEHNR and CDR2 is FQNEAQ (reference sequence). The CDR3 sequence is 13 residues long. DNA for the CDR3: TGTGCCAGCAGCTTATCGATTCGGGGCGAGCAGTACCTC. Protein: CASSLSIRGEQYL.

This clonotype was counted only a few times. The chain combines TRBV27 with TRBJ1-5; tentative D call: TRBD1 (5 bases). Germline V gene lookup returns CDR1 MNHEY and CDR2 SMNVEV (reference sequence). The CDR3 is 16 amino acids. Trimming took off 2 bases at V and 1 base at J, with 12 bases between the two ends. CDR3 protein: CASSLVFGGSNQPQHF. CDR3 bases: TGTGCCAGCAGTTTAGTTTTCGGGGGGAGCAATCAGCCCCAGCATTTT.

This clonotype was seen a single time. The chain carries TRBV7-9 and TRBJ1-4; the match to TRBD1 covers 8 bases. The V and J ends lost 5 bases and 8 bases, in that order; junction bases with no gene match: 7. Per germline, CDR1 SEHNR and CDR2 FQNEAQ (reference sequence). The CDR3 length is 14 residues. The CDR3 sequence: CASSQGQGQEKLFF. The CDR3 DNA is TGTGCCAGCAGCCAAGGACAGGGCCAGGAAAAACTGTTTTTT.

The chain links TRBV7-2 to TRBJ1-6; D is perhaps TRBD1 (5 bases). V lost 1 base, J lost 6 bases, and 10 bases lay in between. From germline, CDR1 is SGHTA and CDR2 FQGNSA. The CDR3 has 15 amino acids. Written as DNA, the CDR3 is TGTGCCAGCAGCTTAGGGGGACTCCTTAATTCACCCCTCCACTTT. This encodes CASSLGGLLNSPLHF. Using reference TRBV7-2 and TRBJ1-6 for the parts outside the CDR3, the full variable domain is GAGVSQSPSNKVTEKGKDVELRCDPISGHTALYWYRQSLGQGLEFLIYFQGNSAPDKSGLPSDRFSAERTGGSVSTLTIQRTQQEDSAVYLCASSLGGLLNSPLHFGNGTRLTVT.

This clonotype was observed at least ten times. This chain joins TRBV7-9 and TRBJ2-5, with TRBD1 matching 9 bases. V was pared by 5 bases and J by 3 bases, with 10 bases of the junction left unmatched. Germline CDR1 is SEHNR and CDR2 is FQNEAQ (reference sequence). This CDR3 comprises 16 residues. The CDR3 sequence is CASSHGPWTGEETQYF. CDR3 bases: TGTGCCAGCAGCCATGGGCCCTGGACAGGGGAAGAGACCCAGTACTTC.